The rows below give T cell receptor beta chains drawn from one sample of a study of blood T cell repertoires in COVID-19. TCRdb's table, derived via immunoSEQ multiplex PCR, lists solely in-frame clones and lacks some. The sample includes under 250,000 clones, 80% to 90% of them seen just once. The material sequenced was PBMCs or T cells enriched from blood (not recorded which). These receptor sequences come from a woman aged 35 to 49 who had been exposed to COVID-19. CDR3s leave out the opening cysteine and the closing phenylalanine or tryptophan. Fields, in order: V gene, CDR3 protein.

V: TRBV18; CDR3: ASSLIGTNNEQF
V: TRBV9; CDR3: ASSVAQGSSYEQY
V: TRBV4-2; CDR3: ASSQGYTGTGVNTEAF
V: TRBV4-1; CDR3: ASSPGLGHNEQF
V: TRBV11-3; CDR3: ASSTGQGQTDTQY
V: TRBV27; CDR3: ASSLYSGGSSYEQY
V: TRBV19; CDR3: ASSMSSGVAKTQY
V: TRBV7-9; CDR3: ASRNPVWAGPDTQY
V: TRBV19; CDR3: ASSIGTGDYEQY
V: TRBV19; CDR3: ASSHGGRGTGELF
V: TRBV19; CDR3: ASSIDQKGQGALDTQY
V: TRBV7-2; CDR3: ASSSTSGHYNEQF
V: TRBV18; CDR3: ASSPTGGSNSPLH
V: TRBV4-3; CDR3: ASSLAGGAYNEQF
V: TRBV6-5; CDR3: ASSSHTGSTGELF
V: TRBV2; CDR3: ASSVLAGGHNEQF
V: TRBV27; CDR3: ASSFDAGRNEKLF
V: TRBV19; CDR3: ASSYGTLDSSGANVLT
V: TRBV5-5; CDR3: ASSLGQGIDNEQF
V: TRBV9; CDR3: ASSVEGGQETQY
V: TRBV2; CDR3: ASSAPEVSGNTIY
V: TRBV9; CDR3: ASSVATGGDGNYGYT
V: TRBV7-9; CDR3: ASSPQTGVDSYEQY
V: TRBV3-1/TRBV3-2; CDR3: ASSHGGGAGEQF
V: TRBV19; CDR3: ASSIGQGVSEQY
V: TRBV5-1; CDR3: ASSRSSGGEETQY
V: TRBV29-1; CDR3: SSTGGLSTDTQY
V: TRBV2; CDR3: ASSRQLAGWDTQY
V: TRBV4-3; CDR3: ASSQDLGHGYT
V: TRBV10-3; CDR3: AIRESGGTKYEQY
V: TRBV12-5; CDR3: ASGLARGAGDTGELF
V: TRBV5-6; CDR3: ASSFTGGHLTDTQY
V: TRBV5-6; CDR3: ASSLRDNQETQY
V: TRBV9; CDR3: ASSVDLGSNEQF
V: TRBV7-2; CDR3: ASSFDRGFQPQH
V: TRBV7-2; CDR3: ASSLVTEFEAF
V: TRBV4-1; CDR3: ASSPPRATYEQY
V: TRBV21-1; CDR3: ASTTKLAGGPFANTGELF
V: TRBV5-1; CDR3: ASSFGVSYEQY
V: TRBV6-6; CDR3: ASSTGANTEAF
V: TRBV18; CDR3: ASSPPGQANTGELF
V: TRBV19; CDR3: ASSIQGTNTGELF
V: TRBV19; CDR3: ARDRGRNYEQY
V: TRBV2; CDR3: ASSPEFPTNEKLF
V: TRBV9; CDR3: ASSVFTGGLDTQY
V: TRBV2; CDR3: ASSETRSTDTQY
V: TRBV7-3; CDR3: ASSLSFTGELF
V: TRBV28; CDR3: ASRMLTGSRNSPLH
V: TRBV10-2; CDR3: ASSDPAGASGTQY
V: TRBV14; CDR3: ASSPGTGYNEQF
V: TRBV4-1; CDR3: ASSQEWTSTETQY
V: TRBV12-3/TRBV12-4; CDR3: ASAPQGVYGYT
V: TRBV5-1; CDR3: ASSSDRASYGYT
V: TRBV9; CDR3: ASSVGRGTDTQY
V: TRBV5-4; CDR3: ASSPRQGNYGYT
V: TRBV6-5; CDR3: ASRDFSYNEQF
V: TRBV28; CDR3: ASSFPGTLQTQY
V: TRBV2; CDR3: ASRGTGITDQPQH
V: TRBV11-2; CDR3: ASSFSVAGYGNEQF
V: TRBV7-2; CDR3: ASSLVGSGVNTEAF